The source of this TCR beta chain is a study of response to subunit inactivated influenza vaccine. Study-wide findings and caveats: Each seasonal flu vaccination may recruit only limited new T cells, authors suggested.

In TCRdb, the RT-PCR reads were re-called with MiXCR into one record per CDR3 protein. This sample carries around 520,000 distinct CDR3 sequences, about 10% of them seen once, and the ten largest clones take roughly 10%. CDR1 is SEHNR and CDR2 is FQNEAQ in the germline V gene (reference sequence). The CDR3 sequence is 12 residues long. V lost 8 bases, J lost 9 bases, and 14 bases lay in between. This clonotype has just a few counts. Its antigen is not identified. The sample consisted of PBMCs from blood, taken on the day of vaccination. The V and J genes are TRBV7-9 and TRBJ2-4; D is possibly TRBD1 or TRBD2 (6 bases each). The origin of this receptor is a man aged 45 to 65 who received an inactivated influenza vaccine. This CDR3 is CASGNSGAIQYF. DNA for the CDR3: TGTGCCAGCGGGAACTCGGGGGCCATTCAGTACTTC. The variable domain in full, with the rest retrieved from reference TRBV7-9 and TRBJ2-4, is DTGVSQNPRHKITKRGQNVTFRCDPISEHNRLYWYRQTLGQGPEFLTYFQNEAQLEKSRLLSDRFSAERPKGSFSTLEIQRTEQGDSAMYLCASGNSGAIQYFGAGTRLSVL.